These 25 T cell receptor beta chains came from one sample sequenced in a study of shared clonotypes between healthy human individuals. Sequenced by immunoSEQ multiplex PCR; TCRdb stores in-frame clones only, minus some. The sample records more than 1.2 million clones, 97% to 99% being singletons. Sequenced sample: naive CD4+ T cells sorted from blood. Specified subset: CD45RA+ positively selected. The receptors shown here come from a man between 25 and 39 years old in good health.

The chain uses TRBV29-1 and TRBJ2-3; the match to TRBD1 covers 9 bases. Germline V gene data show CDR1 as SQVTM and CDR2 as ANQGSEA. The ends lost 1 base at V and 5 bases at J; junction bases unmatched: 7. The CDR3 is made up of 15 amino acids. CDR3 region: CSVEVDRGSLDTQYF. The DNA for the CDR3 is TGCAGCGTTGAAGTGGACAGGGGTTCTTTAGATACGCAGTATTTT.

The chain combines TRBV20-1 with TRBJ2-1, with unresolved D. Trimming shortened V by 3 bases and J by 13 bases, and 10 bases separated the two germline ends. The CDR3 has 10 amino acids. CDR1 and CDR2 from the germline V gene are DFQATT and SNEGSKA (reference sequence). CDR3 nucleotide sequence: TGCAGTGCTAGTTTGGGCCCCCAGTTCTTC. Its translation is CSASLGPQFF.

The genes are TRBV28 and TRBJ2-3, with D possibly TRBD1 on 5 matching bases. CDR3 length equals 17 residues. V was pared by 5 bases and J by 1 base, with 19 bases between. CDR1 is MDHEN and CDR2 is SYDVKM in the germline V gene. The CDR3 is CASSPPPTGVGTDTQYF. CDR3 nucleotides: TGTGCCAGCAGTCCCCCCCCTACAGGCGTCGGCACAGATACGCAGTATTTT. The whole variable domain, remainder taken from reference TRBV28 and TRBJ2-3, is DVKVTQSSRYLVKRTGEKVFLECVQDMDHENMFWYRQDPGLGLRLIYFSYDVKMKEKGDIPEGYSVSREKKERFSLILESASTNQTSMYLCASSPPPTGVGTDTQYFGPGTRLTVL.

The rearrangement links TRBV5-1 to TRBJ1-2; TRBD1 agrees at 9 bases. CDR3 length: 15 residues. The V segment lost 0 bases and the J segment 4 bases; nucleotides outside the gene matches: 4. CDR1 and CDR2 from the germline V gene are SGHRS and YFSETQ. CDR3 DNA: TGCGCCAGCAGCTTGGGGGACAGGGAAAGCTATGGCTACACCTTC. This codes for CASSLGDRESYGYTF. Variable domain in full (rest from reference TRBV5-1 and TRBJ1-2): KAGVTQTPRYLIKTRGQQVTLSCSPISGHRSVSWYQQTPGQGLQFLFEYFSETQRNKGNFPGRFSGRQFSNSRSEMNVSTLELGDSALYLCASSLGDRESYGYTFGSGTRLTVV.

This chain links TRBV6-5 with TRBJ1-1; D gene unclear. The V gene's germline CDR1 is MNHEY and CDR2 SVGAGI. V dropped 0 bases and J dropped 0 bases, with 11 bases sitting between them. This CDR3 has 16 residues. CDR3 sequence (DNA): TGTGCCAGCAGTTACTCAGGTCTCACGGTGAACACTGAAGCTTTCTTT. Its protein is CASSYSGLTVNTEAFF.

The V and J genes are TRBV29-1 and TRBJ1-1; 8 bases are shared with TRBD1. The V segment lost 6 bases and the J segment 4 bases; nucleotides outside the gene matches: 4. Germline CDR1 is SQVTM and CDR2 is ANQGSEA. The CDR3 extends over 12 amino acids. The CDR3: CSVLTGGTEAFF. CDR3 nucleotide sequence: TGCAGCGTGTTAACAGGGGGCACTGAAGCTTTCTTT.

This sequence joins TRBV6-7 and TRBJ2-5; 9 bases are a match to TRBD1. TRBV6-7 counts as an open reading frame of uncertain function. With 6 bases clipped from V and 2 bases from J, the junction kept 1 base outside the gene matches. The CDR3 totals 13 residues. DNA of the CDR3: TGTGCCAGCAGAGACAGGGGGCAAGAGACCCAGTACTTC. This codes for CASRDRGQETQYF.

Only one count was recorded for this clone. The V gene is TRBV4-1, the J gene TRBJ2-3; D is possibly TRBD1 (6 bases). Germline loops: CDR1 MGHRA, CDR2 YSYEKL. This CDR3 is 15 amino acids long. The ends were cut back, 4 bases at V and 0 bases at J, with 11 bases in the middle. CDR3 sequence: CASSRRTVSTDTQYF. The CDR3 DNA sequence: TGCGCCAGCAGCCGACGGACAGTCAGCACAGATACGCAGTATTTT.

The gene calls are TRBV4-3 and TRBJ2-5; 11 bases are shared with TRBD1. CDR1 and CDR2 from the germline V gene are LGHNA and YSLEER. The junction had 13 bases not matched to a gene; V was cut back by 2 bases and J by 5 bases. The CDR3 runs 18 residues. CDR3: CASSQSRTGGAYRETQYF. The CDR3 nucleotides are TGCGCCAGCAGCCAATCCAGGACAGGGGGCGCGTATAGGGAGACCCAGTACTTC.

The rearrangement uses TRBV11-2 and TRBJ2-2; D call uncertain. This CDR3 has 12 amino acids. Per germline, CDR1 SGHAT and CDR2 FQNNGV. Trimming removed 6 bases from V and 6 bases from J, with 8 bases in between. The CDR3 region is CASRYRSGELFF. The CDR3 bases are TGTGCCAGCAGGTACCGTTCCGGGGAGCTGTTTTTT.

To note about this clone: The sample has other DNA sequences that encode this CDR3 too. This chain joins TRBV5-1 and TRBJ2-2; D gene unclear. The CDR3 covers 13 residues. The V end was cut by 0 bases, the J end by 6 bases, with 6 bases between. CDR1 SGHRS and CDR2 YFSETQ come from the germline V gene. The CDR3 region is CASSLDGAGELFF. The CDR3 coding sequence is TGCGCCAGCAGCTTGGATGGGGCCGGGGAGCTGTTTTTT.

This clone was observed once. V gene TRBV18 combines with J gene TRBJ2-7, with 7 bases aligning to TRBD1. The V gene end was trimmed by 2 bases and the J gene end by 3 bases; junction bases not matched to a gene: 13. Per germline, CDR1 KGHSH and CDR2 LQKENI. This CDR3 is built from 17 residues. CDR3 protein: CASSPVPGLNRGYEQYF. CDR3 DNA: TGTGCCAGCTCACCAGTTCCCGGATTAAACAGGGGCTACGAGCAGTACTTC.

Details on this clone: This sample includes further DNA sequences coding for the same CDR3. The chain carries TRBV27 and TRBJ2-2, with D perhaps being TRBD1 or TRBD2 (5 bases each). This CDR3 contains 13 residues. Germline V gene sequence: CDR1 MNHEY, CDR2 SMNVEV (reference sequence). With 4 bases removed from V and 8 bases from J, the gap between germline ends came to 11 bases. The CDR3 DNA sequence: TGTGCCAGCAGTTCCCAGGGAGCTGGGGAGCTGTTTTTT. Its protein is CASSSQGAGELFF.

The rearrangement uses TRBV2 and TRBJ2-3; 7 bases fit TRBD1. V lost 3 bases, J lost 1 base, and 4 bases stayed unmatched. CDR1 and CDR2 from the germline V gene are SNHLY and FYNNEI. The CDR3 totals 15 residues. CDR3: CASSDLGGGTDTQYF. The CDR3 coding sequence is TGTGCCAGCAGTGACTTAGGGGGCGGCACAGATACGCAGTATTTT.

CDR3 sequence (DNA): TGTGCCAGTAGTTCCCCCCGCTACGAGCAGTACTTC. Protein product: CASSSPRYEQYF. The chain employs TRBV19 and TRBJ2-7, with unresolved D. The CDR3 loop spans 12 amino acids. The V end lost 5 bases, the J end lost 3 bases, and 8 bases lay between the germline ends. Germline V gene lookup returns CDR1 LNHDA and CDR2 SQIVND (reference sequence).

The V and J genes are TRBV5-1 and TRBJ2-3, with TRBD2 identical over 9 bases. CDR3 length: 16 amino acids. Per germline, CDR1 SGHRS and CDR2 YFSETQ. Unmatched junction bases numbered 11, after V lost 3 bases and J lost 6 bases. Written as DNA, the CDR3 is TGCGCCAGCAGCTGGGACATAGCGGGGGTTCCGGATACGCAGTATTTT. Translated: CASSWDIAGVPDTQYF.

The chain combines TRBV30 with TRBJ1-2; 9 bases map to TRBD1. This CDR3 is built from 15 residues. Germline CDR1 is GTSNPN and CDR2 is SVGIG (reference sequence). V shed 0 bases and J 5 bases; nucleotides not matched to a gene: 7. The CDR3 region is CAWSVRQGGRYGYTF. In DNA form, the CDR3 reads TGTGCCTGGAGTGTGAGACAGGGGGGAAGATATGGCTACACCTTC.

The V call is TRBV15, the J call TRBJ1-4; a weak D match, TRBD1 (5 bases). V lost 4 bases and J 5 bases, leaving 17 bases between the germline ends. The CDR3 covers 16 residues. CDR1 and CDR2 from the germline V gene are LNHNV and YYDKDF (reference sequence). As DNA, the CDR3 is TGTGCCACCAGCAAAATTTTCCAGGGCGCCAATGAAAAACTGTTTTTT. Translated, it gives CATSKIFQGANEKLFF.

The genes are TRBV4-1 and TRBJ2-2; possibly TRBD1 for D (5 bases). The CDR3 is 16 residues long. The germline V gene encodes CDR1 MGHRA and CDR2 YSYEKL. Trimming left V 0 bases short and J 5 bases short, with 13 bases between. CDR3: CASSQEGRVITGELFF. CDR3 DNA: TGCGCCAGCAGCCAAGAAGGCAGGGTTATTACCGGGGAGCTGTTTTTT.

The chain is built from TRBV27 and TRBJ2-5, with D possibly matching TRBD2 (6 bases). The length of the CDR3 is 15 residues. Per germline, CDR1 MNHEY and CDR2 SMNVEV (reference sequence). V dropped 0 bases and J dropped 4 bases, with 12 bases sitting between them. CDR3 nucleotides: TGTGCCAGCAGTTTATCGGGCTGGGGAGGAGAGACCCAGTACTTC. Residues: CASSLSGWGGETQYF.

The V call is TRBV5-3, the J call TRBJ2-2; perhaps TRBD1 as D (6 bases). TRBV5-3 is designated an ORF whose function remains uncertain. Trimming shortened V by 2 bases and J by 4 bases, and 12 bases separated the two germline ends. CDR3 length: 15 residues. CDR3 sequence: CARSLETGLTGELFF. The CDR3 DNA reads as TGTGCCAGAAGCTTAGAGACAGGACTCACCGGGGAGCTGTTTTTT.

The CDR3 is CSARVREQYF. The CDR3 bases are TGCAGTGCTAGAGTTCGGGAGCAGTATTTT. The chain is built from TRBV20-1 and TRBJ2-3, with TRBD2 as a possible D gene (5 bases). The CDR3 is 10 amino acids. V was shortened by 1 base and J by 11 bases, with 7 bases between the two germline ends. The germline V gene encodes CDR1 DFQATT and CDR2 SNEGSKA (reference sequence).

Note on this clone: The sample carries other DNA sequences with the same CDR3. The chain has TRBV5-1 and TRBJ2-3; 10 positions match TRBD2. The germline CDR1 and CDR2 sequences are SGHRS and YFSETQ. V lost 4 bases and J lost 1; bases outside the gene matches: 3. The CDR3 is 15 residues long. CDR3 nucleotide sequence: TGCGCCAGCAGCGCCCTAGCGGGGGGCACAGATACGCAGTATTTT. Residues: CASSALAGGTDTQYF.

As for this clone: Other DNA variants within this sample encode the same CDR3. The chain recombines TRBV18 with TRBJ1-4; D remains unclear. V lost 3 bases and J lost 7, with 9 bases in between. The CDR3 has 13 amino acids. The germline V gene has CDR1 KGHSH and CDR2 LQKENI. CDR3 nucleotides: TGTGCCAGCTCACCTGGGGTTGGTGAAAAACTGTTTTTT. Encoded protein: CASSPGVGEKLFF.

This rearrangement joins TRBV28 to TRBJ2-7; 10 bases agree with TRBD2. V was clipped by 5 bases and J by 2 bases; unmatched bases: 15. The CDR3 has 18 amino acids. Germline CDR1 and CDR2: MDHEN and SYDVKM. CDR3 sequence: CASSLHAGGLAVPYEQYF. The CDR3 DNA follows: TGTGCCAGCAGTCTCCATGCGGGAGGACTAGCGGTACCCTACGAGCAGTACTTC.